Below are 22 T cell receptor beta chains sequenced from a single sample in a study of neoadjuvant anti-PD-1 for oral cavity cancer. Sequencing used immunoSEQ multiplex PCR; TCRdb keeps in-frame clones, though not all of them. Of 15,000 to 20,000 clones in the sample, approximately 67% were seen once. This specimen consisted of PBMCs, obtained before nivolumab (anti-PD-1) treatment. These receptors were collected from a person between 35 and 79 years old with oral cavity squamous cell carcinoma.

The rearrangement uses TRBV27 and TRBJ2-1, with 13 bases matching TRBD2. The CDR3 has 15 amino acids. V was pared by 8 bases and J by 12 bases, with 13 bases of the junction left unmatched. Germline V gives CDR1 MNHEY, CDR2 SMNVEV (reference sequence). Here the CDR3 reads CASRGAGTSGMRQFF. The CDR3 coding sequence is TGTGCCAGCCGTGGAGCCGGGACTAGCGGGATGAGGCAGTTCTTC.

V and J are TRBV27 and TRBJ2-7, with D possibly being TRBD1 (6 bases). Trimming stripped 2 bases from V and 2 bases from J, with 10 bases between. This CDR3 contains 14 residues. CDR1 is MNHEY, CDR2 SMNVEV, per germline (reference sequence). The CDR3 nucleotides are TGTGCCAGCAGTTTAAAGGGACACCCCTACGAGCAGTACTTC. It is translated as CASSLKGHPYEQYF.

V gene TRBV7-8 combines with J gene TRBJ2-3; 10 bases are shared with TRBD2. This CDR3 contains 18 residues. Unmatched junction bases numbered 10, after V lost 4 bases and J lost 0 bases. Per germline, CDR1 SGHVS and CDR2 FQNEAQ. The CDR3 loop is CASSSGSGGFSSTDTQYF. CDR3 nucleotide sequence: TGTGCCAGCAGCTCGGGTAGCGGGGGGTTCTCTAGCACAGATACGCAGTATTTT.

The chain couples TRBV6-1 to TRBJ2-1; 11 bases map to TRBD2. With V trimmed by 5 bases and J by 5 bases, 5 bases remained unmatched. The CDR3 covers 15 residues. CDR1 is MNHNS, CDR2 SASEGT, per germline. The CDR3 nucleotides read TGTGCCAGCAGTCGACTAGCGGGATCAAACAATGAGCAGTTCTTC. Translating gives CASSRLAGSNNEQFF.

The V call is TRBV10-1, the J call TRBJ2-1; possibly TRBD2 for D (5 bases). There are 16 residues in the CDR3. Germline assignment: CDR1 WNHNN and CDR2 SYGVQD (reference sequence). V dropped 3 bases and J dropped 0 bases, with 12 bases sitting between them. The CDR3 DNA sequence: TGCGCCAGCAGTGATTTACGAGGGAGCTCCTACAATGAGCAGTTCTTC. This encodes CASSDLRGSSYNEQFF.

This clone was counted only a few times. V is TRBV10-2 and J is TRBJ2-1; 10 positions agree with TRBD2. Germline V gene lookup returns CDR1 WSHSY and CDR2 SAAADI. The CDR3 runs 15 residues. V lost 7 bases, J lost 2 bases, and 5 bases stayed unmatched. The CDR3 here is CASMLAGAAYNEQFF. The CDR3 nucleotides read TGCGCCAGCATGCTAGCGGGAGCCGCCTACAATGAGCAGTTCTTC.

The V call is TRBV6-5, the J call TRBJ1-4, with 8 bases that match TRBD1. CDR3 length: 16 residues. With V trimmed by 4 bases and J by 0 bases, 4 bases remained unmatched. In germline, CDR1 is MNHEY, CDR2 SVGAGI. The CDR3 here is CASSSGQAPTNEKLFF. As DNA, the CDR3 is TGTGCCAGCAGTTCGGGACAGGCCCCAACTAATGAAAAACTGTTTTTT.

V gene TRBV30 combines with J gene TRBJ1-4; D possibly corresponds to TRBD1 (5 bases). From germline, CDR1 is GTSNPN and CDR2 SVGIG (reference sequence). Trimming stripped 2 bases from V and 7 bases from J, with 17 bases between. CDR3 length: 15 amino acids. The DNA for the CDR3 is TGTGCCTGGAGTCAGCCGACGGGGGTCGGTGAAAAACTGTTTTTT. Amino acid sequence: CAWSQPTGVGEKLFF.

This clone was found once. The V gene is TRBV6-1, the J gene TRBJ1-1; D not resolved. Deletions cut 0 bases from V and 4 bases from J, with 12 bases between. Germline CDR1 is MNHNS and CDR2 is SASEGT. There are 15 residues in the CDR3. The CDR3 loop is CASSEALGIPTEAFF. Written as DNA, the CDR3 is TGTGCCAGCAGTGAAGCGTTGGGGATTCCCACTGAAGCTTTCTTT.

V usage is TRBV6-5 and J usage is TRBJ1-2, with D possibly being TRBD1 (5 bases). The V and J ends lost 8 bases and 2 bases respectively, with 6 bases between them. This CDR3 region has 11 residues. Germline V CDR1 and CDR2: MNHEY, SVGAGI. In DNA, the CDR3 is TGTGCCAGCGGGGGGAACTATGGCTACACCTTC. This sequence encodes CASGGNYGYTF.

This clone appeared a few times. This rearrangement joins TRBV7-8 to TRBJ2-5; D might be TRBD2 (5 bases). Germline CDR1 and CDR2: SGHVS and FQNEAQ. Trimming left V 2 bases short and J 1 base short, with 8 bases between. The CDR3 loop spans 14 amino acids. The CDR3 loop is CASSLRRVQETQYF. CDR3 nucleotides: TGTGCCAGCAGCTTACGGCGGGTCCAAGAGACCCAGTACTTC.

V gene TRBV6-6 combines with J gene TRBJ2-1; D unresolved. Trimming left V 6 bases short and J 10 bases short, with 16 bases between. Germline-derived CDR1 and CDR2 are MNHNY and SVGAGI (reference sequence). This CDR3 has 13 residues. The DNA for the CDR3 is TGTGCCAGCAGCTGGGGTAGGCAGGAGGAGCAGTTCTTC. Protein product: CASSWGRQEEQFF.

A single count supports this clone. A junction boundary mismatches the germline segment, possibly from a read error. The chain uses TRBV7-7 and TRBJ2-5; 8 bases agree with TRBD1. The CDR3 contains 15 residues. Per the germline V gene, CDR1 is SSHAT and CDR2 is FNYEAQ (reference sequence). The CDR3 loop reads CASSLGTGYQETQYF. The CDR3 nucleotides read TGTGCTAGCAGCTTAGGGACAGGCTATCAAGAGACCCAGTACTTC.

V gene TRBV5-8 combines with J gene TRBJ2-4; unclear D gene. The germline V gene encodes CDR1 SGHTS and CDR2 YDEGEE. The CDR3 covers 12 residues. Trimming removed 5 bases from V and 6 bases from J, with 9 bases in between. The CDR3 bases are TGTGCCAGCAGGCAGACGATAAACATTCAGTACTTC. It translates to CASRQTINIQYF.

The DNA of the CDR3 is TGCGCCAGCAGCCCCCGACTAGGGGACAATGAGCAGTTCTTC. Translation gives CASSPRLGDNEQFF. The chain employs TRBV5-1 and TRBJ2-1; possible D gene TRBD2, 6 bases. V was shortened by 4 bases and J by 5 bases, with 13 bases between the two germline ends. The CDR3 is 14 amino acids. From germline, CDR1 is SGHRS and CDR2 YFSETQ.

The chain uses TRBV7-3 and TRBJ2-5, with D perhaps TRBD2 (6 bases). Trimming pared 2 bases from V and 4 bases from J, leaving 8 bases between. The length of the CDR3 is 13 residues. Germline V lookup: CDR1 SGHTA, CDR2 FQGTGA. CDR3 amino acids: CASSLGGGETQYF. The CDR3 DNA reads TGTGCCAGCAGCTTAGGGGGAGGAGAGACCCAGTACTTC. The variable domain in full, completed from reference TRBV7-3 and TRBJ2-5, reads GAGVSQTPSNKVTEKGKYVELRCDPISGHTALYWYRQSLGQGPEFLIYFQGTGAADDSGLPNDRFFAVRPEGSVSTLKIQRTERGDSAVYLCASSLGGGETQYFGPGTRLLVL.

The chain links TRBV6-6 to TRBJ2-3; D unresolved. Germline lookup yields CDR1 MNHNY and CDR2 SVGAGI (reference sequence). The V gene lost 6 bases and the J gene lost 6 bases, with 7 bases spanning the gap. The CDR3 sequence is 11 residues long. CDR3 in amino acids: CASSSSDTQYF. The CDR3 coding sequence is TGTGCCAGCAGCTCCTCCGATACGCAGTATTTT.

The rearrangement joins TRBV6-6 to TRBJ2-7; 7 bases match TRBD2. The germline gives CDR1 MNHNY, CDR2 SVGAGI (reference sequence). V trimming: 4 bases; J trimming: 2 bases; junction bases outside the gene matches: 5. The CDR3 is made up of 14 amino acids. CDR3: CASSWTGGTYEQYF. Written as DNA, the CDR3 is TGTGCCAGCAGTTGGACGGGAGGCACCTACGAGCAGTACTTC.

The CDR3 here is CASSFIAHLGTDTQYF. The CDR3 DNA follows: TGTGCCAGCAGTTTTATAGCGCACCTGGGGACAGATACGCAGTATTTT. The V call is TRBV27, the J call TRBJ2-3, with D maybe TRBD2 (5 bases). The CDR3 is 16 amino acids. CDR1 is MNHEY, CDR2 SMNVEV, per germline (reference sequence). V lost 3 bases and J 3 bases, leaving 16 bases between the germline ends.

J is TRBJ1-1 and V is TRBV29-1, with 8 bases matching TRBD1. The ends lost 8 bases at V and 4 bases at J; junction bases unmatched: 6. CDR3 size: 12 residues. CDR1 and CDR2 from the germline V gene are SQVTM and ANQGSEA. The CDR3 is CSTTTGGTEAFF. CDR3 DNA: TGCAGCACCACCACAGGGGGCACTGAAGCTTTCTTT.

CDR3 DNA: TGTGCCACGTCGGCGGACAGGGCCTACGAGCAGTACTTC. Translating it yields CATSADRAYEQYF. The genes are TRBV10-3 and TRBJ2-7, with TRBD1 matching over 8 bases. The CDR3 covers 13 residues. Trimming at V came to 10 bases and at J to 2 bases, leaving 7 bases not matched to a gene. Germline lookup yields CDR1 ENHRY and CDR2 SYGVKD.

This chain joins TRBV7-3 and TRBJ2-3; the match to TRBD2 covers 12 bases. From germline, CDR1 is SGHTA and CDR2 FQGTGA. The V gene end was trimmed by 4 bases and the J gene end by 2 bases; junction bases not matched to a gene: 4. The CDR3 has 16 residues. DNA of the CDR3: TGTGCCAGCAGCTCGGGACTAGCGGGCCCCACAGATACGCAGTATTTT. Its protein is CASSSGLAGPTDTQYF.